Included here is one T cell receptor (beta chain) sequence, with context. Produced via immunoSEQ multiplex PCR; TCRdb's table is partial and in-frame only. The sample includes roughly 220,000 clones, approximately 80% seen only once; the top ten take over 12%. V was cut by 1 base and J by 6 bases, with 13 bases left in between. The CDR3 is 14 residues long. In germline, CDR1 is MGHRA, CDR2 YSYEKL. This sample was included in a study of cytomegalovirus exposure and HLA in healthy donors. The sequencing sample was made of PBMCs. The clonotype originates from a woman between 25 and 40 years old in good health and CMV-seropositive. This chain joins TRBV4-1 and TRBJ2-7; D is unclear. The CDR3 region has the DNA TGCGCCAGCAGCCAAGTGGAGTTTACATCCGAGCAGTACTTC. This translates into CASSQVEFTSEQYF.